This entry describes one T cell receptor (beta chain). Its specificity is unknown. Germline CDR1 is MNHNS and CDR2 is SASEGT. After removal of 7 bases from V and 2 bases from J, the junction contained 4 bases not matched to a gene. CDR3 length: 14 amino acids. The sample originates from a study of blood T cells in healthy people across ages. Findings of the study overall: Leaving the PBMCs unsorted stopped any conclusive comparison of naive versus antigen-experienced cells. With naive T cell percentage, TCR beta diversity showed a strong correlation. More naive CD4+ cells and higher diversity were found in long-lived than in aged donors.

Using a J-beta primer mix together with a sample-barcoded 5' primer, a second PCR was run for about 7 to 12 cycles. Each of the cDNA molecules was tagged by a template-switch adaptor with 12 random nucleotides. TCRdb used MiXCR to reprocess the 5' RACE reads, holding one entry per CDR3 protein. The table records roughly 800,000 distinct CDR3 sequences, roughly 60% of them present only once. The sample was blood. The clonotype originates from a young man in good health. This rearrangement joins TRBV6-1 to TRBJ2-5, with TRBD1 matching 10 bases. The CDR3 is CASTQDRGQETQYF. In nucleotides, the CDR3 is TGTGCCAGCACCCAGGACAGGGGGCAAGAGACCCAGTACTTC.